Sequencing of this T cell receptor beta chain was carried out in a study of a mutant IDH1 vaccine in newly diagnosed glioma. Across the whole study: With temozolomide cycles, or 4-6 weeks after radiotherapy alone, vaccination was started. Patients previously underwent radiotherapy, temozolomide, or both, and most underwent both.

Germline-derived CDR1 and CDR2 are LGHNA and YSLEER. The V end was cut by 6 bases, the J end by 2 bases, with 20 bases between. There are 16 residues in the CDR3. Some clones are missing from TCRdb's copy, which holds only in-frame ones; the method was immunoSEQ multiplex PCR. The table lists roughly 120,000 clones, about four fifths of them singletons. This clone showed up just once. Its antigen remains unidentified. Time point denoted: week 11, during vaccination. Each dose of the vaccine consisted of 300 ug of mutant IDH1 20-mer peptide, with topical imiquimod. Specimen: PBMCs, collected from a glioma patient whose treatment included an IDH1 peptide vaccine. The TCR sequence derives from a man aged 40-49 years with glioma. The V call is TRBV4-3, the J call TRBJ2-7; D may be TRBD2 (6 bases). The CDR3 DNA is TGCGCCAGCAGTCCAAGTAGGAGGGTATACGCCTACGAGCAGTACTTC. Translation: CASSPSRRVYAYEQYF.